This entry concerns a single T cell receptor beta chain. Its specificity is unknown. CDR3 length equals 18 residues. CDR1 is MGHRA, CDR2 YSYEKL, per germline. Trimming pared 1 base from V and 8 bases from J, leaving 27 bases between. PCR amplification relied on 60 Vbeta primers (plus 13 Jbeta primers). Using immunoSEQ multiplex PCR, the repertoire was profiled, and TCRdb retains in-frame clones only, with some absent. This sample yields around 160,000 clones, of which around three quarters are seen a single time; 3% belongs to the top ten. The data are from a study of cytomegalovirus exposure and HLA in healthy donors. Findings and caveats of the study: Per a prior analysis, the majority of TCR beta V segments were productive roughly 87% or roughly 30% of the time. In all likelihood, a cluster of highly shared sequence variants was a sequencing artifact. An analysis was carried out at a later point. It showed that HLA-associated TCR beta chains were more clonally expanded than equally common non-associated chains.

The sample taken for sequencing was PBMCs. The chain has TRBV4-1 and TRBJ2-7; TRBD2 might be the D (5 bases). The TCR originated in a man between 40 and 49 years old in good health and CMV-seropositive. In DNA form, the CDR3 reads TGCGCCAGCAGCCAAGGCGTGGTCAGAAGCGGAACAATCGTACAGCAGTACTTC. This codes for CASSQGVVRSGTIVQQYF.